The 9 T cell receptor beta chains below all came from one sample that was sequenced in a study of T cell clonality in common variable immunodeficiency. Profiling relied on immunoSEQ multiplex PCR, and the TCRdb table lists in-frame clones only, not all of them. This record lists about 32,000 clones, none seen once only, and the top ten clones contain roughly 5.9%. No antigens are known for them. Whole-study results and caveats: Reportedly, TCR beta sequences from common variable immunodeficiency showed fewer deletions and N-nucleotide insertions.

Sequencing used peripheral blood mononuclear cells. These receptors came from a human donor with common variable immunodeficiency.

This clone was detected ten times or more. The CDR3 goes on 3 residues after the read ends, and that part is filled in from the germline J gene. The chain links TRBV7-8 to TRBJ2-7, with 11 bases aligning to TRBD1. Germline loops: CDR1 SGHVS, CDR2 FQNEAQ. Unmatched junction bases numbered 5, after V lost 5 bases and J lost 5 bases. The CDR3 spans 14 residues. The sequenced CDR3 bases are TGTGCCAGCAGCCCCTGGACAGGGGGCCACGAG. The encoded protein is CASSPWTGGHE. Given in full, the CDR3 is CASSPWTGGHEQYF.

Worth noting for this clone: The read finishes 3 residues shy of the CDR3 end, and the germline J gene is used to complete it. This chain joins TRBV7-2 and TRBJ2-7, with TRBD2 matching over 8 bases. The CDR3 contains 13 residues. Per germline, CDR1 SGHTA and CDR2 FQGNSA. The V and J ends lost 5 bases and 2 bases, in that order; junction bases with no gene match: 2. CDR3 bases read: TGTGCCAGCAGCCGAGCGGGGGCCTACGAG. Amino acids: CASSRAGAYE. The CDR3 in its entirety is CASSRAGAYEQYF.

This clone was recorded at least ten times. The CDR3 end falls 3 residues outside the read, so it is completed with the germline J gene. This rearrangement joins TRBV5-1 to TRBJ1-2; 9 bases are a match to TRBD1. The CDR3 runs 16 residues. After removal of 1 base from V and 4 bases from J, the junction contained 8 bases not matched to a gene. Germline V lookup: CDR1 SGHRS, CDR2 YFSETQ. This chain's CDR3 is CASSLRSGQGVYGYTF. The covered CDR3 bases are TGCGCCAGCAGCTTGAGGTCGGGACAGGGAGTCTATGGC.

This clone was detected only a few times. With the read ending 3 residues before the CDR3 end, the germline J gene is used to fill in that end. The chain links TRBV7-3 to TRBJ1-2, with TRBD1 identical over 10 bases. Germline-derived CDR1 and CDR2 are SGHTA and FQGTGA. The length of the CDR3 is 18 residues. The J segment lost 0 bases and the V segment lost 5 bases, leaving 12 bases of the junction unmatched. The CDR3 DNA, read in part, is TGTGCCAGCAGCCCCTTCCCGGGACAGGGGTCCACTAACTATGGC. It specifies CASSPFPGQGSTNYG. The CDR3, in full, reads CASSPFPGQGSTNYGYTF.

In its sample, this clone was seen many times. The junction and the germline gene differ at one end; a read error may be behind it. Coverage ceases 3 residues before the CDR3 finishes, and the germline J gene fills in the end. The V and J genes are TRBV4-2 and TRBJ2-7, with 8 nucleotides matching TRBD1. Per the germline V gene, CDR1 is LGHNA and CDR2 is YNFKEQ. This CDR3 is built from 13 residues. The CDR3 loop reads CASSQGTGDEQYF. The DNA read from the CDR3 is TGCGCCAGCAGCCAAGGGACAGGCGACGAG.

In its sample, this clone was seen many times. The read ends 3 residues shy of where the CDR3 ends; the end is completed using the germline J gene. The V call is TRBV6-1, the J call TRBJ2-7; TRBD1 matches at 8 bases. CDR1 MNHNS and CDR2 SASEGT come from the germline V gene. The CDR3 contains 15 residues. After removal of 1 base from V and 3 bases from J, the junction contained 5 bases not matched to a gene. The CDR3 DNA, read in part, is TGTGCCAGCAGTGAAGTCCCTGGACAGGGCTACGAG. It codes for CASSEVPGQGYE. The whole CDR3 sequence reads CASSEVPGQGYEQYF.

Remarks on this clone: The read terminates 3 residues ahead of where the CDR3 ends, so the germline J gene completes it. The chain recombines TRBV2 with TRBJ1-5, with 7 bases fitting TRBD1. Germline CDR1 SNHLY, CDR2 FYNNEI. This CDR3 contains 15 residues. The V and J ends lost 6 bases and 1 base, in that order; junction bases with no gene match: 6. The CDR3: CASRVGTASNQPQHF. Partial CDR3 DNA: TGTGCCAGCAGGGTTGGGACAGCCAGCAATCAGCCC.

This clone was found many times. The DNA read from the CDR3 is TGTGCCAGCGCGGGGGCCGTGTCCTACAATGAG. It specifies CASAGAVSYNE. The complete CDR3 protein is CASAGAVSYNEQFF. This chain links TRBV7-2 with TRBJ2-1, with a weak D call TRBD2 (7 bases). The read falls 3 residues short of the CDR3 end, and the missing part is taken from the germline J gene. There are 14 residues in the CDR3. Trimming removed 8 bases from V and 1 base from J, with 12 bases in between. Per germline, CDR1 SGHTA and CDR2 FQGNSA.

This clone appeared many times. The CDR3 extends 3 residues past the end of the read, so its final part is completed from the germline J gene. The chain combines TRBV18 with TRBJ2-3, with TRBD2 matching 7 bases. Per germline, CDR1 KGHSH and CDR2 LQKENI. Trimming at V came to 6 bases and at J to 0 bases, leaving 9 bases not matched to a gene. This CDR3 spans 16 amino acids. The CDR3 sequence is CASSPPGLPSTDTQYF. CDR3 bases read: TGTGCCAGCTCTCCGCCGGGACTACCTAGCACAGATACG. The full variable domain, with the rest looked up from reference TRBV18 and TRBJ2-3, is NAGVMQNPRHLVRRRGQEARLRCSPMKGHSHVYWYRQLPEEGLKFMVYLQKENIIDESGMPKERFSAEFPKEGPSILRIQQVVRGDSAAYFCASSPPGLPSTDTQYFGPGTRLTVL.